This is a list of T cell receptor beta chains from one sample in a study of cytomegalovirus exposure and HLA in healthy donors. Sequenced by immunoSEQ multiplex PCR; TCRdb stores in-frame clones only, minus some. The sample lists roughly 97,000 clones, roughly 79% occurring once. Sequencing was performed on PBMCs. The receptors come from a man in his 60s in good health and CMV-seropositive. Both conserved end residues are part of each CDR3. A D gene is named only where the DNA matches it firmly. For some rows the clone size is stated as once, few or many, or as a class when expanded; others skip it.

clone_size | d_call | j_call | v_call | cdr3_nt | cdr3_aa
NA | NA | TRBJ1-1 | TRBV9 | TGTGGGGAAGGGAGGTCTGAAGCTTTCTTT | CGEGRSEAFF
NA | NA | TRBJ1-1 | TRBV5-6 | TGTGCCAGCAGCTTGAGGGCAGGGGCGGAAACTTTCTTT | CASSLRAGAETFF
NA | NA | TRBJ1-1 | TRBV4-1 | TGCGCCAGCAGCCAAGAGAGGCGGGCCTCGGGGACTGAAGCTTTCTTT | CASSQERRASGTEAFF
NA | NA | TRBJ2-5 | TRBV2 | TGTGCCAGCAGTGTTGGGTCCGGGGAGACCCAGTACTTC | CASSVGSGETQYF
once | NA | TRBJ1-6 | TRBV28 | TGTGCCAGCAGTTTCCGGCAGGCCAATTCACCCCTCCACTTT | CASSFRQANSPLHF
NA | TRBD1 | TRBJ1-4 | TRBV6-1 | TGTGCCAGCAGTGAATGGGACAGGGGGATACCCTTCGGGGAAAAACTGTTTTTT | CASSEWDRGIPFGEKLFF
NA | NA | TRBJ2-2 | TRBV7-6 | TGTGCCAGCAGCTCCCAGGGCTCGAACACCGGGGAGCTGTTTTTT | CASSSQGSNTGELFF
few | TRBD1 | TRBJ1-1 | TRBV2 | TGTGCCAGCAGTCCCCAGGGACAGGTCCCTGAAGCTTTCTTT | CASSPQGQVPEAFF
NA | NA | TRBJ1-2 | TRBV18 | TGTGCCAGCTCACCAGATTTGGAGGGTTTTGGCTACACCTTC | CASSPDLEGFGYTF
NA | NA | TRBJ1-1 | TRBV7-2 | TGTGCCAGCAGCTCGAAGGACAGACAGAACACTGAAGCTTTCTTT | CASSSKDRQNTEAFF
NA | TRBD1 | TRBJ1-2 | TRBV19 | TGTGCCACCGCTCAGGGGGCCTACTATGGCTACACCTTC | CATAQGAYYGYTF
NA | TRBD1 | TRBJ1-5 | TRBV19 | TGTGCCAGTAGTCCCAGGGACAGGGGAAGGGGCAATCAGCCCCAGCATTTT | CASSPRDRGRGNQPQHF
NA | NA | TRBJ2-1 | TRBV5-1 | TGCGCCAGCAGCTCGGACAGTACTAGGAATGAGCAGTTCTTC | CASSSDSTRNEQFF
NA | NA | TRBJ2-7 | TRBV27 | TGTGCCAGCAGTTTACGCGGTTACTACGAGCAGTACTTC | CASSLRGYYEQYF
NA | NA | TRBJ1-4 | TRBV27 | TGTGCCAGCAGTTGGGGGCTTCGACGGGAAAAACTGTTTTTT | CASSWGLRREKLFF
NA | NA | TRBJ1-2 | TRBV6-4 | TGTGCCAGCAGTTACTCCAGAGGACTCTATGGCTACACCTTC | CASSYSRGLYGYTF